What follows are 20 T cell receptor beta chains derived from one specimen sequenced in a study of cytomegalovirus exposure and HLA in healthy donors. Use of 60 Vbeta and 13 Jbeta primers characterized the PCR. Libraries were prepared by immunoSEQ multiplex PCR; TCRdb keeps only in-frame clonotypes and omits some of them. The repertoire holds about 200,000 clones, with around 73% as singletons. Sequenced sample: PBMCs. These receptor sequences come from a woman in her 30s in good health and CMV-seronegative.

This sequence joins TRBV5-1 and TRBJ1-3; no definite D call. The V end lost 5 bases, the J end lost 0 bases, and 12 bases lay between the germline ends. The CDR3 is made up of 15 amino acids. Germline V gives CDR1 SGHRS, CDR2 YFSETQ. In DNA form, the CDR3 reads TGCGCCAGCAGGGAGGGCCCAAGCTCTGGAAACACCATATATTTT. Translated: CASREGPSSGNTIYF. Full variable domain (rest looked up from reference TRBV5-1 and TRBJ1-3): KAGVTQTPRYLIKTRGQQVTLSCSPISGHRSVSWYQQTPGQGLQFLFEYFSETQRNKGNFPGRFSGRQFSNSRSEMNVSTLELGDSALYLCASREGPSSGNTIYFGEGSWLTVV.

The CDR3 here is CASSLAWANQPQHF. For the CDR3, the DNA is TGTGCCAGTAGCCTCGCCTGGGCCAATCAGCCCCAGCATTTT. V and J are TRBV19 and TRBJ1-5; D gene unclear. From germline, CDR1 is LNHDA and CDR2 SQIVND (reference sequence). The CDR3 is 14 residues long. V was pared by 6 bases and J by 3 bases, with 12 bases between.

This clone was recorded a few times. This rearrangement joins TRBV14 to TRBJ1-3, with TRBD1 matching 7 bases. This CDR3 has 18 amino acids. Germline V lookup: CDR1 SGHDN, CDR2 FVKESK. V shed 4 bases and J 0 bases; nucleotides not matched to a gene: 12. The CDR3 DNA is TGTGCCAGCAGCCGAAGAGGCAGGGGGAGTTACTCTGGAAACACCATATATTTT. Protein sequence: CASSRRGRGSYSGNTIYF.

The V call is TRBV7-2, the J call TRBJ1-4; D gene unclear. Trimming took off 0 bases at V and 5 bases at J, with 13 bases between the two ends. Germline V lookup: CDR1 SGHTA, CDR2 FQGNSA. The CDR3 spans 16 residues. The CDR3 sequence is CASSLAPAGSNEKLFF. In DNA form, the CDR3 reads TGTGCCAGCAGCTTAGCGCCGGCAGGTTCAAATGAAAAACTGTTTTTT.

The chain is built from TRBV19 and TRBJ2-3, with TRBD2 as a possible D gene (5 bases). There are 14 residues in the CDR3. V gave up 6 bases and J gave up 2 bases, with 12 bases separating them. The germline V gene has CDR1 LNHDA and CDR2 SQIVND (reference sequence). The CDR3: CASRAGGHTDTQYF. For the CDR3, the DNA is TGTGCCAGTAGGGCGGGCGGTCACACAGATACGCAGTATTTT.

CDR3 in DNA: TGCAGCGCACGAATGGGACAGGACTTTGGGGGCTACACCTTC. It yields the protein CSARMGQDFGGYTF. The V gene is TRBV29-1, the J gene TRBJ1-2; the match to TRBD1 covers 8 bases. Germline CDR1 is SQVTM and CDR2 is ANQGSEA. V was pared by 7 bases and J by 8 bases, with 15 bases of the junction left unmatched. There are 14 residues in the CDR3. The full variable domain, with the rest looked up from reference TRBV29-1 and TRBJ1-2, is SAVISQKPSRDICQRGTSLTIQCQVDSQVTMMFWYRQQPGQSLTLIATANQGSEATYESGFVIDKFPISRPNLTFSTLTVSNMSPEDSSIYLCSARMGQDFGGYTFGSGTRLTVV.

This clone was seen a few times. The CDR3 sequence: CASSSDRDTEAFF. In DNA form, the CDR3 reads TGTGCCAGCAGTTCCGACAGGGACACTGAAGCTTTCTTT. The chain employs TRBV2 and TRBJ1-1; 7 bases fit TRBD1. CDR3 size: 13 residues. Per germline, CDR1 SNHLY and CDR2 FYNNEI. The V segment lost 5 bases and the J segment 3 bases; nucleotides outside the gene matches: 3.

For this clone: This sample includes further DNA sequences coding for the same CDR3. The V and J genes are TRBV6-5 and TRBJ1-1, with D possibly TRBD1 on 5 matching bases. Germline loops: CDR1 MNHEY, CDR2 SVGAGI. Deletions cut 6 bases from V and 0 bases from J, with 14 bases between. CDR3 length equals 15 residues. For the CDR3, the DNA is TGTGCCAGCAGCCCGGGGGGATACATGAACACTGAAGCTTTCTTT. Translated: CASSPGGYMNTEAFF.

In nucleotides, the CDR3 is TGTGCCAGCAGAGACCAAATGACAGGGGGCAAAGCTTTCTTT. Encoded protein: CASRDQMTGGKAFF. V usage is TRBV6-5 and J usage is TRBJ1-1; 10 bases align to TRBD1. The CDR3 length is 14 residues. The V and J ends lost 6 bases and 9 bases, in that order; junction bases with no gene match: 10. From germline, CDR1 is MNHEY and CDR2 SVGAGI.

The J gene is TRBJ2-2, the V gene TRBV9; D is possibly TRBD1 (5 bases). The CDR3 is 16 amino acids. Trimming removed 3 bases from V and 5 bases from J, with 17 bases in between. The germline gives CDR1 SGDLS, CDR2 YYNGEE. CDR3 protein: CASSGTDRTITGELFF. The CDR3 DNA sequence: TGTGCCAGCAGCGGCACCGACAGAACAATTACCGGGGAGCTGTTTTTT.

This chain joins TRBV10-2 and TRBJ1-1, with TRBD1 matching 8 bases. This CDR3 contains 13 residues. CDR1 is WSHSY, CDR2 SAAADI, per germline. J gave up 4 bases and V 4 bases, and 2 bases lay outside the gene matches. In nucleotides, the CDR3 is TGCGCCAGCAGTGCGGACAGGGTCACTGAAGCTTTCTTT. Residues: CASSADRVTEAFF.

CDR3 nucleotide sequence: TGTGCCTCGGCGAGCGGACTCACAGATACGCAGTATTTT. Residues: CASASGLTDTQYF. The chain joins TRBV30 to TRBJ2-3, with a tentative D call TRBD2 (5 bases). Trimming left V 7 bases short and J 2 bases short, with 13 bases between. This CDR3 contains 13 residues. Germline V lookup: CDR1 GTSNPN, CDR2 SVGIG (reference sequence).

V and J are TRBV5-6 and TRBJ1-5, with 9 bases that match TRBD1. Germline CDR1 reads SGHDT; CDR2 reads YYEEEE. The V and J ends lost 5 bases and 0 bases, in that order; junction bases with no gene match: 6. The CDR3 is 16 residues long. CDR3 DNA: TGTGCCAGCAGTAGACAGGGGGAGTATAGCAATCAGCCCCAGCATTTT. It translates to CASSRQGEYSNQPQHF.

This sequence joins TRBV27 and TRBJ2-1; D uncertain. This CDR3 contains 11 residues. Trimming left V 8 bases short and J 5 bases short, with 7 bases between. The germline CDR1 and CDR2 sequences are MNHEY and SMNVEV (reference sequence). The CDR3 reads CASHRNNEQFF. CDR3 sequence (DNA): TGTGCCAGCCATAGAAACAATGAGCAGTTCTTC.

This chain uses TRBV4-2 with TRBJ2-3, with 9 bases fitting TRBD2. Losses at the gene ends were 4 bases for V and 3 bases for J; bases not matched to a gene: 8. The CDR3 is made up of 16 amino acids. Per germline, CDR1 LGHNA and CDR2 YNFKEQ. Written as DNA, the CDR3 is TGTGCCAGCAGCCGCGGGGCGGGAGGGGGGACAGATACGCAGTATTTT. Protein product: CASSRGAGGGTDTQYF.

This clone was counted once. This chain connects TRBV30 to TRBJ2-5; 8 bases align to TRBD1. J gave up 2 bases and V 1 base, and 6 bases lay outside the gene matches. The CDR3 totals 15 residues. Germline assignment: CDR1 GTSNPN and CDR2 SVGIG (reference sequence). This CDR3 reads CAWSATGAPQETQYF. The CDR3, as DNA: TGTGCCTGGAGTGCGACAGGGGCCCCACAAGAGACCCAGTACTTC.

The CDR3 DNA reads TGTGCCAGCAGCTCTCAGGGGGCTACGTCTGGGGCCAACGTCCTGACTTTC. Protein: CASSSQGATSGANVLTF. The chain couples TRBV5-8 to TRBJ2-6; 8 bases align to TRBD1. This CDR3 region has 17 residues. Germline trimming cut 3 bases from V and 1 base from J; bases unmatched to any gene: 6. Germline loops: CDR1 SGHTS, CDR2 YDEGEE.

The V and J genes are TRBV10-3 and TRBJ2-7; TRBD1 matches at 7 bases. Germline V gene sequence: CDR1 ENHRY, CDR2 SYGVKD. The CDR3 extends over 12 amino acids. Trimming removed 8 bases from V and 2 bases from J; junction bases left unmatched: 3. The CDR3 reads CAIGQVTYEQYF. The CDR3 DNA reads as TGTGCCATCGGACAGGTGACCTACGAGCAGTACTTC.

The chain is built from TRBV5-5 and TRBJ2-5, with D perhaps TRBD2 (7 bases). The CDR3 has 14 amino acids. The germline CDR1 and CDR2 sequences are SGHKS and YYEKEE (reference sequence). Deletions cut 0 bases from V and 4 bases from J, with 10 bases between. The DNA of the CDR3 is TGTGCCAGCAGCTTGGCGGGGGGCGCAGAGACCCAGTACTTC. This codes for CASSLAGGAETQYF. The full variable domain, with the rest looked up from reference TRBV5-5 and TRBJ2-5, is DAGVTQSPTHLIKTRGQQVTLRCSPISGHKSVSWYQQVLGQGPQFIFQYYEKEERGRGNFPDRFSARQFPNYSSELNVNALLLGDSALYLCASSLAGGAETQYFGPGTRLLVL.

V is TRBV15 and J is TRBJ1-2; 7 bases align to TRBD1. Trimming removed 3 bases from V and 6 bases from J; junction bases left unmatched: 4. From germline, CDR1 is LNHNV and CDR2 YYDKDF (reference sequence). This CDR3 spans 13 amino acids. In DNA, the CDR3 is TGTGCCACCAGCAGGACAGGGAAGGATGGCTACACCTTC. It codes for CATSRTGKDGYTF.